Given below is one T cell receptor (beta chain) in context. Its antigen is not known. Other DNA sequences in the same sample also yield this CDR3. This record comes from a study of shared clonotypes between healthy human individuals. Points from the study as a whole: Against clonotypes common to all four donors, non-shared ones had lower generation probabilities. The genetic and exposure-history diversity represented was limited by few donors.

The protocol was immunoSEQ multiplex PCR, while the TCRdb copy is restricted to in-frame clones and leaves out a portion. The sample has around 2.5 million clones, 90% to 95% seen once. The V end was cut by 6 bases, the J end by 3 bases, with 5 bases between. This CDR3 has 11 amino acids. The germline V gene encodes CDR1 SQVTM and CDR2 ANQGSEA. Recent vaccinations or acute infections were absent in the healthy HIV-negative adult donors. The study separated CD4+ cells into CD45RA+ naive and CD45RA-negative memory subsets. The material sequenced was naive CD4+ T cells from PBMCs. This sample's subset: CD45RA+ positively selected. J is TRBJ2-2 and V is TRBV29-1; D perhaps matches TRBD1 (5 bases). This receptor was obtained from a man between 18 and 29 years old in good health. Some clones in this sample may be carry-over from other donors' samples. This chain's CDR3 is CSVRDTGELFF. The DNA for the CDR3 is TGCAGCGTCAGGGACACCGGGGAGCTGTTTTTT.